This T cell receptor (beta chain) was obtained from a study of OX40 agonist ivuxolimab in advanced cancers. The method was immunoSEQ multiplex PCR; TCRdb's version includes in-frame clones alone and lacks a portion of them. Here the sample spans around 76,000 clones, just under 80% being singletons. The sample in question was CD4+ or CD8+ T cells sorted from blood, obtained in a trial of the OX40 agonist ivuxolimab. This receptor was taken from an adult with an advanced solid tumor such as melanoma, head and neck, liver or kidney cancer.

In nucleotides, the CDR3 is TGCGCCAGCAGGCCCGCAGGGGGCAAAACTAATGAAAAACTGTTTTTT. Translating it yields CASRPAGGKTNEKLFF. The V call is TRBV5-1, the J call TRBJ1-4; TRBD1 matches at 8 bases. V trimming: 5 bases; J trimming: 1 base; junction bases outside the gene matches: 7. Germline V gives CDR1 SGHRS, CDR2 YFSETQ. This CDR3 is 16 amino acids long.